Listed below are T cell receptor beta chains from one sample, sequenced in a study of cytomegalovirus exposure and HLA in healthy donors. The data were produced by immunoSEQ multiplex PCR, yet TCRdb's version contains in-frame clones alone and is incomplete. Found here are 35,000 to 40,000 clones, roughly nine tenths of them singletons; the top ten hold approximately 2.5%. The sample was PBMCs. These receptor sequences come from a woman between 18 and 29 years old in good health and CMV-seronegative. The CDR3 runs from the conserved cysteine through the conserved F or W. A D gene is named only where the DNA matches it firmly. Size is omitted from some rows. Given values are once, few, many or a class for expanded clones.

NA,12,NA,TRBV11-3,TRBJ2-3,CASSSGLGTQYF,TGTGCCAGCAGCTCAGGATTAGGTACGCAGTATTTT
TRBD2,14,NA,TRBV28,TRBJ2-4,CASSFLAGVNIQYF,TGTGCCAGCAGTTTCCTAGCGGGAGTTAACATTCAGTACTTC
NA,14,NA,TRBV6-5,TRBJ1-2,CASSYSGTNYGYTF,TGTGCCAGCAGTTACTCCGGGACAAACTATGGCTACACCTTC
TRBD1,16,NA,TRBV28,TRBJ1-6,CATDRFRSSYNSPLHF,TGTGCCACGGACAGGTTTAGGAGCTCCTATAATTCACCCCTCCACTTT
NA,16,NA,TRBV7-9,TRBJ2-5,CSSNTGRVGVAETQYF,TGTTCCAGCAACACAGGGCGGGTAGGAGTCGCGGAGACCCAGTACTTC
TRBD1,14,NA,TRBV13,TRBJ1-1,CASSIDRGSTEAFF,TGTGCCAGCAGCATAGACAGGGGTAGTACTGAAGCTTTCTTT
NA,13,NA,TRBV10-1,TRBJ1-1,CASSQRGQSEAFF,TGCGCCAGCAGTCAAAGAGGACAGAGTGAAGCTTTCTTT
TRBD2,16,NA,TRBV5-1,TRBJ2-5,CASSPGRTSGRETQYF,TGCGCCAGCAGCCCCGGCCGGACTAGCGGCAGAGAGACCCAGTACTTC
TRBD1,13,NA,TRBV7-2,TRBJ1-3,CASSLGTGDTIYF,TGTGCCAGCAGCTTGGGTACAGGGGACACCATATATTTT
NA,15,NA,TRBV7-9,TRBJ1-4,CASSPRVATNEKLFF,TGTGCCAGCAGCCCACGAGTTGCAACTAATGAAAAACTGTTTTTT
NA,11,NA,TRBV28,TRBJ1-2,CASSQGGGYTF,TGTGCCAGCAGTCAGGGCGGCGGCTACACCTTC
TRBD1,17,NA,TRBV7-6,TRBJ2-3,CASSLSQPTGGSDTQYF,TGTGCCAGCAGCTTATCCCAACCTACAGGGGGGTCGGATACGCAGTATTTT
NA,13,NA,TRBV4-3,TRBJ2-1,CASSQNNYNEQFF,TGCGCCAGCAGCCAAAATAATTACAATGAGCAGTTCTTC
NA,13,NA,TRBV4-1,TRBJ2-3,CASSPPGTDTQYF,TGCGCCAGCAGCCCCCCCGGCACAGATACGCAGTATTTT
NA,14,NA,TRBV19,TRBJ1-1,CASTQMGANTEAFF,TGTGCCAGTACCCAAATGGGGGCGAACACTGAAGCTTTCTTT
NA,14,once,TRBV11-2,TRBJ1-5,CASSLAGNNQPQHF,TGTGCCAGCAGCTTAGCAGGAAACAATCAGCCCCAGCATTTT
TRBD2,17,NA,TRBV9,TRBJ2-3,CASSVGISGRRTDTQYF,TGTGCCAGCAGCGTGGGGATTAGCGGGAGGAGGACAGATACGCAGTATTTT
TRBD1,14,NA,TRBV30,TRBJ1-1,CAWSRTGSKTEAFF,TGTGCCTGGAGCAGGACAGGGTCAAAGACTGAAGCTTTCTTT
TRBD2,14,NA,TRBV7-8,TRBJ2-5,CASSLGGSIKTQYF,TGTGCCAGCAGCTTAGGCGGGAGTATTAAGACCCAGTACTTC
NA,13,NA,TRBV6-1,TRBJ1-2,CASSESGRYGYTF,TGTGCCAGCAGTGAATCAGGGCGCTATGGCTACACCTTC
NA,17,once,TRBV7-9,TRBJ2-3,CASRPARARASTDTQYF,TGTGCCAGCAGGCCCGCGAGGGCGAGAGCTAGCACAGATACGCAGTATTTT
NA,18,NA,TRBV5-1,TRBJ2-1,CASSLNPPGGQSYNEQFF,TGCGCCAGCAGCTTGAATCCTCCGGGCGGGCAATCCTACAATGAGCAGTTCTTC
NA,17,NA,TRBV21-1,TRBJ1-3,CASSNDRDPAGGNTIYF,TGTGCCAGCAGCAACGACAGGGACCCGGCCGGTGGAAACACCATATATTTT
NA,17,NA,TRBV14,TRBJ2-2,CASSLLRAGVYTGELFF,TGTGCCAGCAGCCTTCTGAGGGCAGGGGTTTACACCGGGGAGCTGTTTTTT
TRBD1,18,NA,TRBV9,TRBJ2-1,CASSVEGLWGQNYNEQFF,TGTGCCAGCAGCGTAGAGGGTTTATGGGGACAGAACTACAATGAGCAGTTCTTC
TRBD2,15,NA,TRBV9,TRBJ2-5,CASSFSGSKGETQYF,TGTGCCAGCTCTTTTAGCGGGAGTAAAGGAGAGACCCAGTACTTC
NA,15,NA,TRBV4-2,TRBJ1-1,CASSRRGQMNTEAFF,TGTGCCAGCAGCCGCCGTGGACAGATGAACACTGAAGCTTTCTTT
TRBD2,15,once,TRBV7-2,TRBJ2-2,CASSLAAGVGGELFF,TGTGCCAGCAGCTTAGCCGCGGGGGTGGGCGGGGAGCTGTTTTTT
TRBD2,16,few,TRBV4-1,TRBJ2-3,CASSLASGRASDTQYF,TGCGCCAGCAGCCTCGCTAGCGGGAGGGCCTCAGATACGCAGTATTTT
NA,14,NA,TRBV9,TRBJ2-7,CASSVGQGYYEQYF,TGTGCCAGCAGCGTAGGGCAGGGATATTACGAGCAGTACTTC
NA,13,NA,TRBV6-6,TRBJ1-2,CASSYPGQYGYTF,TGTGCCAGCAGTTACCCCGGACAGTATGGCTACACCTTC
NA,15,NA,TRBV1,TRBJ2-7,CTSSLYRVPSYEQYF,TGCACCAGCAGCCTTTACAGGGTACCATCCTACGAGCAGTACTTC
NA,16,NA,TRBV4-3,TRBJ2-7,CASSQDPGTPSYEQYF,TGCGCCAGCAGCCAAGATCCCGGGACACCCTCCTACGAGCAGTACTTC
NA,15,NA,TRBV6-5,TRBJ2-5,CASSNLDGSQETQYF,TGTGCCAGCAGTAACTTGGACGGGAGTCAAGAGACCCAGTACTTC
TRBD2,16,NA,TRBV7-9,TRBJ2-7,CASSLRGLATPYEQYF,TGTGCCAGCAGCTTAAGGGGACTAGCGACACCCTACGAGCAGTACTTC
TRBD1,14,NA,TRBV28,TRBJ1-3,CASSLGTVGNTIYF,TGTGCCAGCAGTTTAGGGACAGTGGGAAACACCATATATTTT